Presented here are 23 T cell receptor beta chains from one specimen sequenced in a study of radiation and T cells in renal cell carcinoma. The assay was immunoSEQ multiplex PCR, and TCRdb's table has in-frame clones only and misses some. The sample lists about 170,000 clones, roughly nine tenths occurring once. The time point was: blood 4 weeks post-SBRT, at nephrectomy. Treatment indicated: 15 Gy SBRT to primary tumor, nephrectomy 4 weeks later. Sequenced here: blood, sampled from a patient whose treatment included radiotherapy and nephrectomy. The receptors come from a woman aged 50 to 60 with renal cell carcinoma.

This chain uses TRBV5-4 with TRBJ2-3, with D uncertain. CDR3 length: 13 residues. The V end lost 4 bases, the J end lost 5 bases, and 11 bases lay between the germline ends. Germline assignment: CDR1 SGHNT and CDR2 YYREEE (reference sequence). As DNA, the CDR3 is TGTGCCAGCAGCGGGTTAAAACTAGATACGCAGTATTTT. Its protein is CASSGLKLDTQYF.

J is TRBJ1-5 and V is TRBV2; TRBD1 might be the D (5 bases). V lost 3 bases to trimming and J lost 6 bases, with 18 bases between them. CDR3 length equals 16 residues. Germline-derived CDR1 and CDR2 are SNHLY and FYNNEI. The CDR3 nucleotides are TGTGCCAGCAGTGACCCGACGGCGCGGGGGAGTCAGCCCCAGCATTTT. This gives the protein CASSDPTARGSQPQHF.

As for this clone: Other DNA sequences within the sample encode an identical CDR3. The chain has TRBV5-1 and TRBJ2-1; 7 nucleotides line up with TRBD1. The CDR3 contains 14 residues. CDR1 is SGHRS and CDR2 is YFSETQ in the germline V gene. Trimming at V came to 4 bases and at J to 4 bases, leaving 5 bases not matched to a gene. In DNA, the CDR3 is TGCGCCAGCAGCCCGGGACAGTCGTACAATGAGCAGTTCTTC. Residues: CASSPGQSYNEQFF.

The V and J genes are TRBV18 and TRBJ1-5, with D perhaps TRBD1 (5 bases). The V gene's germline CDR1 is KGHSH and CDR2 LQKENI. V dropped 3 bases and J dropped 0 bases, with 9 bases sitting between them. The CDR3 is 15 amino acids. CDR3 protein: CASSPGRDSNQPQHF. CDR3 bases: TGTGCCAGCTCACCGGGGCGGGATAGCAATCAGCCCCAGCATTTT.

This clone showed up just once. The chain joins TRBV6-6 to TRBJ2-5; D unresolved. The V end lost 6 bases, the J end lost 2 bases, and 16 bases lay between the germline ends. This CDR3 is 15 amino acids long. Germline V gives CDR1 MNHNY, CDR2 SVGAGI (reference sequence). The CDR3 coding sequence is TGTGCCAGCAGGTCTGGAGAGGCTCAACAAGAGACCCAGTACTTC. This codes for CASRSGEAQQETQYF.

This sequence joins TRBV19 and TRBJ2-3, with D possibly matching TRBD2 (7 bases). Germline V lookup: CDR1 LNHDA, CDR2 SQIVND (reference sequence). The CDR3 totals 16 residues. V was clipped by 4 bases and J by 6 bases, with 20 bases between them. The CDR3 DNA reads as TGTGCCAGTAGTACCCCTACACAGGGAGGGGGGGATACGCAGTATTTT. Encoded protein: CASSTPTQGGGDTQYF. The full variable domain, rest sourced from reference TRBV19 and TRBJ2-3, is DGGITQSPKYLFRKEGQNVTLSCEQNLNHDAMYWYRQDPGQGLRLIYYSQIVNDFQKGDIAEGYSVSREKKESFPLTVTSAQKNPTAFYLCASSTPTQGGGDTQYFGPGTRLTVL.

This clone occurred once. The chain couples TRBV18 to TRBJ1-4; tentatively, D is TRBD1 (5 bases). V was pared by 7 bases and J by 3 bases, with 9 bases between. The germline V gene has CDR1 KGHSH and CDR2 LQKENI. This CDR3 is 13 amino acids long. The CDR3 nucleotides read TGTGCCAGCTTAGGACAATCTAATGAAAAACTGTTTTTT. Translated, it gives CASLGQSNEKLFF.

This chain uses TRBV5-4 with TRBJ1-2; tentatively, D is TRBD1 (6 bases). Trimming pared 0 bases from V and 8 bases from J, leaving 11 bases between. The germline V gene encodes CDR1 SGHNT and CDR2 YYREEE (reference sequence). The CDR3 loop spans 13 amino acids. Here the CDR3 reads CASSLAGERGYTF. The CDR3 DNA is TGTGCCAGCAGCTTGGCAGGGGAAAGGGGCTACACCTTC.

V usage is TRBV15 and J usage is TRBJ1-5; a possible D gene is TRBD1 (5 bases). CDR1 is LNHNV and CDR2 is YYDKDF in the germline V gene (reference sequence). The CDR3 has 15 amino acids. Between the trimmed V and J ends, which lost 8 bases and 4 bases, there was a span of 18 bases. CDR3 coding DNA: TGTGCCACCGGTGTGGCGGGGGGTTGGAATCAGCCCCAGCATTTT. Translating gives CATGVAGGWNQPQHF.

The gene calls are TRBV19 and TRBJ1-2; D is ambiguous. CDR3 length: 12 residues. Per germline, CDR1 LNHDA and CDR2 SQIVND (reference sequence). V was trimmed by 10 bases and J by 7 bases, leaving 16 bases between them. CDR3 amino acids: CATARLGGGYTF. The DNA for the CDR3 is TGTGCCACCGCACGATTAGGAGGTGGCTACACCTTC.

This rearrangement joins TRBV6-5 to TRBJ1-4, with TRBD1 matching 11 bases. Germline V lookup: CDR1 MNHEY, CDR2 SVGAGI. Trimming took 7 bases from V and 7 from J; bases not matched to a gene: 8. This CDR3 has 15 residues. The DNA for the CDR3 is TGTGCCAGCAACGCGCGGGACAGGGGGATTGAAAAACTGTTTTTT. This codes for CASNARDRGIEKLFF.

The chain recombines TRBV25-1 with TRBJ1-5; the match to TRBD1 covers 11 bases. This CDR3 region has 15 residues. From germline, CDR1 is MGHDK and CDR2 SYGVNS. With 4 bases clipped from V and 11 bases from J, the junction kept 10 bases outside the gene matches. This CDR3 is CASSGDGTGGLAQHF. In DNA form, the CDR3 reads TGTGCCAGCAGTGGGGACGGGACAGGGGGATTGGCCCAGCATTTT.

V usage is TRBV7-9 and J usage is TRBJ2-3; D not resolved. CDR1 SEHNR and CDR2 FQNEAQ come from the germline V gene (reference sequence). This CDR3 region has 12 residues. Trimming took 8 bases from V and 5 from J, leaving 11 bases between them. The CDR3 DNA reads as TGTGCCAGCGGGCCTTTCGGAGATACGCAGTATTTT. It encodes CASGPFGDTQYF.

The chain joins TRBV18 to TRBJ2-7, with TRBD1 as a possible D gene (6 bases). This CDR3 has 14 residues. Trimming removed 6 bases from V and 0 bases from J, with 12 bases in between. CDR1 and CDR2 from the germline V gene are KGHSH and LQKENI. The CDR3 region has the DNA TGTGCCAGCTCCCCAAGACAGGCCTCCTACGAGCAGTACTTC. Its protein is CASSPRQASYEQYF.

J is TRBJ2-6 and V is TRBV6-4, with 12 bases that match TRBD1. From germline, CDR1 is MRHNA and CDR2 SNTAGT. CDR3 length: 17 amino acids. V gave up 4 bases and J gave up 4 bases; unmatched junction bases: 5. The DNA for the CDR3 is TGTGCCAGCAGTGTCGGGACAGGGGGCTCCGGGGCCAACGTCCTGACTTTC. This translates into CASSVGTGGSGANVLTF.

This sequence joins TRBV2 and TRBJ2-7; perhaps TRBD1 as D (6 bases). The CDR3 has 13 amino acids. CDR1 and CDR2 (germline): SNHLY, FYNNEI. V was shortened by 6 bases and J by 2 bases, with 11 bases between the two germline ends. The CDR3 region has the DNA TGTGCCAGCAGACGGACAGAAGCCTACGAGCAGTACTTC. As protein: CASRRTEAYEQYF.

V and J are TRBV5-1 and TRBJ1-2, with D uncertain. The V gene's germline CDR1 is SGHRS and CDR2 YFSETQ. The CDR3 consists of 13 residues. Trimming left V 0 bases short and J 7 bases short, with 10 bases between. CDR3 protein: CASSLGPGGGYTF. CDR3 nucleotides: TGCGCCAGCAGCTTGGGGCCGGGAGGTGGCTACACCTTC.

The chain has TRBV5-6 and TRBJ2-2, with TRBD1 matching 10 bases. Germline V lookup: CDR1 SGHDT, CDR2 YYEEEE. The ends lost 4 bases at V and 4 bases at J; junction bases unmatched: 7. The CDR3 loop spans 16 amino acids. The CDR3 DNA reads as TGTGCCAGCAGCCTCCGGGACAGGGGAATCACCGGGGAGCTGTTTTTT. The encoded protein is CASSLRDRGITGELFF.

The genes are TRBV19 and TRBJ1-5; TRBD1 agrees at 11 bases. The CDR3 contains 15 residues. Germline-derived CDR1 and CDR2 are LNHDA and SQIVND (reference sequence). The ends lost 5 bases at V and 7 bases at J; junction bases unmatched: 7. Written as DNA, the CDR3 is TGTGCCAGTAGTGCCGGGACAGGGGGGGAGCAGCCCCAGCATTTT. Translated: CASSAGTGGEQPQHF.

This CDR3 reads CASSLQGMGFLTEAFF. The CDR3 nucleotides read TGTGCCAGCAGCTTACAGGGGATGGGGTTTTTGACTGAAGCTTTCTTT. The rearrangement joins TRBV5-4 to TRBJ1-1; 7 bases are shared with TRBD1. V lost 2 bases to trimming and J lost 5 bases; unmatched junction nucleotides: 12. Germline assignment: CDR1 SGHNT and CDR2 YYREEE (reference sequence). The CDR3 is 16 residues long.

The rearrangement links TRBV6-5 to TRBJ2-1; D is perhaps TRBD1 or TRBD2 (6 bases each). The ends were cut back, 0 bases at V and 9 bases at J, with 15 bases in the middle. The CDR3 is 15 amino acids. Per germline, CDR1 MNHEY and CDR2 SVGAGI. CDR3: CASSYSPEGGGEQFF. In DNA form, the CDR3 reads TGTGCCAGCAGTTACTCACCGGAGGGGGGTGGTGAGCAGTTCTTC.

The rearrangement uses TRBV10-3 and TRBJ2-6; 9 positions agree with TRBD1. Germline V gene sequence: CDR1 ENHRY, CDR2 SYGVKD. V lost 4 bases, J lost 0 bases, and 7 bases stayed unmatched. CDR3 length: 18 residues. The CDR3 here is CAISGAGTGNSGANVLTF. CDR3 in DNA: TGTGCCATCAGTGGGGCCGGGACAGGGAACTCTGGGGCCAACGTCCTGACTTTC.

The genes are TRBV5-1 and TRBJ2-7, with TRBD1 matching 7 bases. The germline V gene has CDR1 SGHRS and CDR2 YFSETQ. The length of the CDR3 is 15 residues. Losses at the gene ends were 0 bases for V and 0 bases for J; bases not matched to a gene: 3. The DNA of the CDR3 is TGCGCCAGCAGCTTGGCCTCAGGGGGCTCCTACGAGCAGTACTTC. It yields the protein CASSLASGGSYEQYF.